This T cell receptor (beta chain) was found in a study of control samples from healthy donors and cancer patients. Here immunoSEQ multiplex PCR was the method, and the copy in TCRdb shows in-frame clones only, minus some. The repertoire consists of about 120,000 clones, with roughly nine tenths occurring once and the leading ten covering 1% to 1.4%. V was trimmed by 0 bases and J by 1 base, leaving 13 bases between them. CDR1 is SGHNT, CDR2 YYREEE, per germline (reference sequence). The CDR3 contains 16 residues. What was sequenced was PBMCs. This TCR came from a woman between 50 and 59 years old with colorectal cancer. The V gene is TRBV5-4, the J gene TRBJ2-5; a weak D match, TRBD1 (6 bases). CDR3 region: CASSLDRQASQETQYF. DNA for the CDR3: TGTGCCAGCAGCTTGGATCGACAGGCCTCCCAAGAGACCCAGTACTTC.